Sequencing of this TCR beta chain was carried out in a study of blood T cell repertoires in COVID-19. Study summary: Sample material is recorded as cDNA or gDNA derived from T cells, B-cell-depleted T cells, or PBMCs.

The CDR3 runs 12 residues. Germline V gene data show CDR1 as MNHEY and CDR2 as SVGAGI. V gave up 5 bases and J gave up 8 bases, with 12 bases separating them. In the original workflow: Estimation of nucleated cell counts relied on the amplification of reference gene primers. The table came from immunoSEQ multiplex PCR; TCRdb's copy has only in-frame clones and leaves some out. Clone size and the V and J calls come from that table; the DNA yielded D and trimming. The repertoire includes 20,000 to 25,000 clones, 83% of them detected once, and 48% sits in the top ten. The receptor was derived from a man between 65 and 85 years old with acute or convalescent COVID-19. The sequenced sample consisted of peripheral blood. The chain couples TRBV6-5 to TRBJ1-2; tentatively, D is TRBD1 (5 bases). CDR3 protein: CASSREGLGYTF. The CDR3 DNA reads TGTGCCAGCAGTAGGGAGGGGCTCGGCTACACCTTC.